This TCR beta chain derives from a study of cytomegalovirus exposure and HLA in healthy donors. Study background: Researchers found that less than 90% of 350 to 500 genotyped donors fell within the Caucasian-associated ancestry cluster. Notes on the study in general: While the bulk of TCR sequences proved rare, some public TCRs turned up in many donors.

13 Jbeta primers and 60 Vbeta primers were used for the PCR. TCRdb's copy holds only in-frame clones and misses some; the assay was immunoSEQ multiplex PCR. This table holds roughly 93,000 clones, 76% found once. CDR3 length equals 15 residues. V lost 5 bases and J 1 base, leaving 14 bases between the germline ends. Per the germline V gene, CDR1 is MNHEY and CDR2 is SVGAGI. A few counts support this clone. Its target is not known. The TCR was taken from a man aged 40-49 years in good health and CMV-seronegative. Sequencing was done on a sample of PBMCs. The chain combines TRBV6-5 with TRBJ1-1, with D possibly being TRBD1 (6 bases). CDR3 protein: CASSHRGGQNTEAFF. CDR3 DNA sequence: TGTGCCAGCAGTCACAGAGGGGGACAGAACACTGAAGCTTTCTTT.